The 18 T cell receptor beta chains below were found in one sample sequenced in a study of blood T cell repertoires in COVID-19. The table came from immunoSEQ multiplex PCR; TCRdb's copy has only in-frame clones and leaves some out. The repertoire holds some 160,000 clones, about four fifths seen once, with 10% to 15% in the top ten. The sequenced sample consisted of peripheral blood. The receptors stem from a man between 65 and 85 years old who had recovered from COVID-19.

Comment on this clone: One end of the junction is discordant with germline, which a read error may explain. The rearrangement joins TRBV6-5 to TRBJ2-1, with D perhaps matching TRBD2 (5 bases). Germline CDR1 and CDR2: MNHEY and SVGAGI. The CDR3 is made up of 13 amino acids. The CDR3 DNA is TGTGCCAGCAGGCAGGCTGGCGGGCAGTTTATAATCTTC. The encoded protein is CASRQAGGQFIIF.

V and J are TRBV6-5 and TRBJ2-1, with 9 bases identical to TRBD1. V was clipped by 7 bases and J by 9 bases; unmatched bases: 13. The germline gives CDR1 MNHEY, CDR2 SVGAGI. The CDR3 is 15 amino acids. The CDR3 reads CASTLFVQGAGEQFF. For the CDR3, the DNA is TGTGCCAGCACCCTATTCGTACAGGGGGCGGGTGAGCAGTTCTTC.

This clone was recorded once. This chain's CDR3 is CASSLLTYEQYF. CDR3 in DNA: TGTGCCAGCAGCTTGTTAACCTACGAGCAGTACTTC. The chain couples TRBV7-9 to TRBJ2-7; D not certain. Per germline, CDR1 SEHNR and CDR2 FQNEAQ (reference sequence). This CDR3 has 12 residues. Trimming pared 3 bases from V and 2 bases from J, leaving 5 bases between.

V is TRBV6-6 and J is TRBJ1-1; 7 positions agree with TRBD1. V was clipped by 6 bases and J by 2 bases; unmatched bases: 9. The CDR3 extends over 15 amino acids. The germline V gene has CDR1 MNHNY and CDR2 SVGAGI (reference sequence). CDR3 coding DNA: TGTGCCAGCAGCCCCGGCAGGGGGAGCAACACTGAAGCTTTCTTT. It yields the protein CASSPGRGSNTEAFF.

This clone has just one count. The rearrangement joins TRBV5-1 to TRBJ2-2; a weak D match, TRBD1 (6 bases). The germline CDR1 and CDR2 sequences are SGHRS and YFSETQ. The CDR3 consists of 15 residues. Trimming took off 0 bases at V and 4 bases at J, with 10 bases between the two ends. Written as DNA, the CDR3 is TGCGCCAGCAGCTTGGGACAGGTGGGCACCGGGGAGCTGTTTTTT. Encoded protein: CASSLGQVGTGELFF.

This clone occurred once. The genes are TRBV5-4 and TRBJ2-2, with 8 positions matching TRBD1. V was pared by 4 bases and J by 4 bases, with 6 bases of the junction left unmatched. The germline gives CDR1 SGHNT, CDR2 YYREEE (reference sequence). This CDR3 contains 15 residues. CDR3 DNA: TGTGCCAGCAGCCCGGGACAGGCGATCACCGGGGAGCTGTTTTTT. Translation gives CASSPGQAITGELFF.

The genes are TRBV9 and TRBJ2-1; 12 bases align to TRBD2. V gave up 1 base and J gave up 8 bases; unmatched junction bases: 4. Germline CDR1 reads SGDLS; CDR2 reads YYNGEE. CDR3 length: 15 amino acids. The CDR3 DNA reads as TGTGCCAGCAGCGTACGACTAGCGGGAGTCGATGAGCAGTTCTTC. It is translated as CASSVRLAGVDEQFF.

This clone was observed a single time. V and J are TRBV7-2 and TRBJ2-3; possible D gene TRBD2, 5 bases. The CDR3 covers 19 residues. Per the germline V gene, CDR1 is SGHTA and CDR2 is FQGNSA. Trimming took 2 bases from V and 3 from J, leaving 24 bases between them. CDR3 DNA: TGTGCCAGCAGCTTACGGTGGGATGAGACGTTTCCGGGAACAGATACGCAGTATTTT. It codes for CASSLRWDETFPGTDTQYF.

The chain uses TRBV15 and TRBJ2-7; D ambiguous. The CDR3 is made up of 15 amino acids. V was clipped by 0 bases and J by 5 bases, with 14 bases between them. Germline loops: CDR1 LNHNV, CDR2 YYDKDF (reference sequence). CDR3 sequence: CATSRDPGTQNEQYF. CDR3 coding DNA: TGTGCCACCAGCAGAGATCCAGGTACCCAGAACGAGCAGTACTTC.

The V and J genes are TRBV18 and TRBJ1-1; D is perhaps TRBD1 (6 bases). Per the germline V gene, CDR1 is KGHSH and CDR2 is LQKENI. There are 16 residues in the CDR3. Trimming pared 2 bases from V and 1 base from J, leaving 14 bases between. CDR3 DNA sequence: TGTGCCAGCTCACCAAGCTGGCCGACAGGGAACACTGAAGCTTTCTTT. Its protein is CASSPSWPTGNTEAFF.

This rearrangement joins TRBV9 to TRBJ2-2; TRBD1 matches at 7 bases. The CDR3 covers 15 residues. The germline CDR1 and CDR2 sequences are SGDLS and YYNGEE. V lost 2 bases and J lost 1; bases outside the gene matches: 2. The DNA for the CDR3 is TGTGCCAGCAGCGTCAGGGGGATGAACACCGGGGAGCTGTTTTTT. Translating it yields CASSVRGMNTGELFF.

This CDR3 is CAISESSGPSYEQYF. CDR3 nucleotide sequence: TGTGCCATCAGTGAGTCTAGCGGACCTTCCTACGAGCAGTACTTC. The chain links TRBV10-3 to TRBJ2-7, with TRBD2 as a possible D gene (6 bases). Per germline, CDR1 ENHRY and CDR2 SYGVKD. This CDR3 comprises 15 residues. Trimming pared 0 bases from V and 1 base from J, leaving 10 bases between.

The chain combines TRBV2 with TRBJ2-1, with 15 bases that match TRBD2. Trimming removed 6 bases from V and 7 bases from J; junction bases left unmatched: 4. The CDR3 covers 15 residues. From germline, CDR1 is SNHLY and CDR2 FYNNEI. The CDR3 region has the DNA TGTGCCAGCAGGGGACTAGCGGGAGGTTATAATGAGCAGTTCTTC. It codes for CASRGLAGGYNEQFF.

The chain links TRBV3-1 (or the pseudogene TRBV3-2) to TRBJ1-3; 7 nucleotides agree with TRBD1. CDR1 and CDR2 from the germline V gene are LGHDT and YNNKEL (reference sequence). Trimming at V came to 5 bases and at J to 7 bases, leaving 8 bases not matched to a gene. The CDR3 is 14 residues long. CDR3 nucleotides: TGTGCCAGCAGCTCGACAGGGTCAAAGAACACCATATATTTT. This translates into CASSSTGSKNTIYF.

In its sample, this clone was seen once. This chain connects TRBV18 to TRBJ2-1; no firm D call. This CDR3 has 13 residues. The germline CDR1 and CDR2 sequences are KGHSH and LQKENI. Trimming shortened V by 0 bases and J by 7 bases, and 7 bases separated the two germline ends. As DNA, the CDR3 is TGTGCCAGCTCACCACCAGCCGGGAATGAGCAGTTCTTC. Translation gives CASSPPAGNEQFF.

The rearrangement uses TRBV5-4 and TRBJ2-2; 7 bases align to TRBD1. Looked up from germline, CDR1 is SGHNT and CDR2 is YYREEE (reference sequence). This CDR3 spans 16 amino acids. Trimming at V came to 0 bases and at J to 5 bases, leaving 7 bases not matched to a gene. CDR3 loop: CASSLAGTAKTGELFF. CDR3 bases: TGTGCCAGCAGCTTGGCGGGGACAGCTAAAACCGGGGAGCTGTTTTTT.

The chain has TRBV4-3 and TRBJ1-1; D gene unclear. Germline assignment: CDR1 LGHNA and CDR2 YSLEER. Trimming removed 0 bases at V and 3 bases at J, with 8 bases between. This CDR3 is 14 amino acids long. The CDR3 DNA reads TGCGCCAGCAGCCAAGATCCGTCCTACACTGAAGCTTTCTTT. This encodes CASSQDPSYTEAFF.

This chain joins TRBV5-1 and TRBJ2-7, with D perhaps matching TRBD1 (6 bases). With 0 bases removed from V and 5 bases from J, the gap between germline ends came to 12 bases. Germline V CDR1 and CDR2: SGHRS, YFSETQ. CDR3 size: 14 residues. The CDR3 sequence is CASSLGIQGHEQYF. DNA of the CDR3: TGCGCCAGCAGCTTGGGGATACAGGGCCACGAGCAGTACTTC.